These T cell receptor beta chains were read from a single sample in a study of blood T cell repertoires in COVID-19. TCRdb's copy holds only in-frame clones and misses some; the assay was immunoSEQ multiplex PCR. Of about 120,000 clones listed, around 80% are singletons. The sample consisted of peripheral blood. The receptors were gathered from a man in his forties with active or convalescent COVID-19. Both conserved end residues are part of each CDR3. D genes are given only for firm matches. Not all rows give a size; the values are once, few, many and, for expanded clones, a class.

cdr3_length clone_size j_call d_call v_call cdr3_aa cdr3_nt
13 few TRBJ1-1 TRBD1 TRBV6-5 CASSPTGGTEAFF TGTGCCAGCAGCCCAACAGGGGGCACTGAAGCTTTCTTT
15 . TRBJ2-1 TRBD2 TRBV6-6 CASSPLAELYNEQFF TGTGCCAGCAGTCCACTAGCGGAGCTTTACAATGAGCAGTTCTTC
20 . TRBJ1-5 TRBD1 TRBV6-2/TRBV6-3 CASSHPWSGTGEVEDQPQHF TGTGCCAGCAGTCACCCATGGTCCGGGACAGGGGAGGTAGAGGATCAGCCCCAGCATTTT
13 few TRBJ2-2 . TRBV15 CATSRQGTGELFF TGTGCCACCAGCAGACAGGGGACCGGGGAGCTGTTTTTT
15 . TRBJ2-2 . TRBV5-6 CASSLFFSATGELFF TGTGCCAGCAGCTTGTTTTTTAGCGCGACCGGGGAGCTGTTTTTT
12 . TRBJ2-7 . TRBV19 CASGSRGNEQYF TGTGCCAGTGGTAGTAGGGGCAACGAGCAGTACTTC
16 . TRBJ2-7 . TRBV7-9 CASSGGTAFHSYEQYF TGTGCCAGCAGCGGGGGGACAGCCTTCCACTCCTACGAGCAGTACTTC
16 . TRBJ2-7 TRBD1 TRBV24-1 CATSDRTGTGDYEQYF TGTGCCACCAGTGATCGCACCGGGACAGGGGACTACGAGCAGTACTTC
15 . TRBJ1-1 . TRBV4-3 CASSQDSFMNTEAFF TGCGCCAGCAGTCAAGACAGTTTCATGAACACTGAAGCTTTCTTT
14 . TRBJ2-7 . TRBV10-2 CASSEGLFSYEQYF TGCGCCAGCAGTGAGGGACTCTTCTCCTACGAGCAGTACTTC
18 . TRBJ2-2 TRBD2 TRBV11-3 CASSLGLAGGPDTGELFF TGTGCCAGCAGCTTAGGACTAGCGGGGGGGCCGGACACCGGGGAGCTGTTTTTT
13 . TRBJ1-6 . TRBV28 CASSSDSNSPLHF TGTGCCAGCAGTTCGGACAGCAATTCACCCCTCCACTTT
12 . TRBJ2-1 . TRBV12-3/TRBV12-4 CASTLRGSEQFF TGTGCCAGCACCCTTCGAGGAAGTGAGCAGTTCTTC
12 few TRBJ2-1 TRBD2 TRBV11-2 CASSYGLAWEFF TGTGCCAGCAGTTACGGACTAGCCTGGGAGTTCTTC
12 . TRBJ2-1 TRBD2 TRBV6-5 CASTGGSNEQFF TGTGCCAGCACGGGCGGGAGCAATGAGCAGTTCTTC
13 . TRBJ1-1 TRBD1 TRBV12-5 CASARQGNTEAFF TGTGCTAGTGCTCGACAGGGCAACACTGAAGCTTTCTTT
13 . TRBJ1-3 . TRBV15 CATSRDQRNTIYF TGTGCCACCAGCAGAGATCAGAGAAACACCATATATTTT
13 . TRBJ1-2 . TRBV4-2 CASSPPTQGGYTF TGTGCCAGCAGCCCACCAACCCAGGGAGGCTACACCTTC
17 . TRBJ1-3 . TRBV7-9 CASSSPLGGSPGNTIYF TGTGCCAGCAGCTCCCCCCTCGGCGGGTCCCCTGGAAACACCATATATTTT
15 . TRBJ2-1 . TRBV5-1 CASSSEGSSYNEQFF TGCGCCAGCAGCTCGGAAGGGAGCTCCTACAATGAGCAGTTCTTC
14 . TRBJ1-6 . TRBV10-3 CAISEQGSDSPLHF TGTGCCATCAGCGAACAGGGTAGTGATTCACCCCTCCACTTT
13 . TRBJ1-5 . TRBV24-1 CATSSTGNQPQHF TGTGCCACCAGTTCTACGGGGAATCAGCCCCAGCATTTT
14 . TRBJ2-7 TRBD2 TRBV2 CASRVTSGSREQYF TGTGCCAGCAGGGTAACTAGCGGGAGTCGGGAGCAGTACTTC
16 few TRBJ2-5 . TRBV7-9 CASSLDGLAGGETQYF TGTGCCAGCAGCCTAGACGGTCTGGCAGGTGGAGAGACCCAGTACTTC
14 . TRBJ2-7 . TRBV3-1/TRBV3-2 CASSQGSELDEQYF TGTGCCAGCAGCCAGGGTAGCGAGCTGGACGAGCAGTACTTC
15 . TRBJ2-6 TRBD2 TRBV19 CASTRRGAGANVLTF TGTGCCAGTACCCGGCGGGGGGCTGGGGCCAACGTCCTGACTTTC
15 . TRBJ2-1 TRBD1 TRBV19 CASSSGQGYINEQFF TGTGCCAGCAGTTCAGGACAGGGTTATATCAATGAGCAGTTCTTC
15 . TRBJ1-5 . TRBV4-1 CASSQRLGGRQPQHF TGCGCCAGCAGCCAACGTTTGGGAGGGAGACAGCCCCAGCATTTT
13 . TRBJ1-2 . TRBV2 CASSEAGGTGYTF TGTGCCAGCAGTGAAGCTGGGGGGACTGGCTACACCTTC
14 few TRBJ1-1 TRBD1 TRBV18 CASSPGQGNTEAFF TGTGCCAGCTCACCGGGACAGGGGAACACTGAAGCTTTCTTT
14 . TRBJ1-5 . TRBV6-1 CASTVGGKNQPQHF TGTGCCAGCACCGTCGGGGGGAAGAATCAGCCCCAGCATTTT
17 . TRBJ1-5 TRBD1 TRBV9 CASSVPQGKYSNQPQHF TGTGCCAGCAGCGTTCCACAGGGGAAGTATAGCAATCAGCCCCAGCATTTT
16 . TRBJ2-2 TRBD2 TRBV5-4 CASSPTSGGPSGELFF TGTGCCAGCAGCCCGACTAGCGGGGGGCCGAGCGGGGAGCTGTTTTTT
12 . TRBJ1-2 . TRBV12-3/TRBV12-4 CASSWDIPGYTF TGTGCCAGCAGCTGGGACATACCTGGCTACACCTTC
17 . TRBJ2-3 . TRBV18 CASSPPLLASGTDTQYF TGTGCCAGCTCACCCCCACTCTTAGCGTCGGGCACAGATACGCAGTATTTT
13 . TRBJ1-2 . TRBV9 CASSVEEDYGYTF TGTGCCAGCAGCGTAGAGGAGGACTATGGCTACACCTTC
16 . TRBJ1-1 TRBD1 TRBV6-4 CASSAEGGRVVTEAFF TGTGCCAGCAGTGCAGAAGGGGGCAGGGTGGTCACTGAAGCTTTCTTT
16 . TRBJ1-1 . TRBV5-4 CASSQGATVWNTEAFF TGTGCCAGCAGCCAAGGGGCAACTGTATGGAACACTGAAGCTTTCTTT
15 . TRBJ2-6 . TRBV2 CASSNGQSGANVLTF TGTGCCAGCAGTAACGGACAATCCGGGGCCAACGTCCTGACTTTC
12 . TRBJ1-5 . TRBV30 CAWSTGPGPQHF TGTGCCTGGTCGACAGGCCCTGGGCCCCAGCATTTT
14 . TRBJ2-3 TRBD1 TRBV10-3 CAITTGTGADTQYF TGTGCCATCACCACCGGGACAGGCGCTGATACGCAGTATTTT
14 . TRBJ1-1 . TRBV13 CASSLWGPNTEAFF TGTGCCAGCAGCTTATGGGGGCCGAACACTGAAGCTTTCTTT
19 . TRBJ1-6 . TRBV30 CAWRAGKTSSYSYNSPLHF TGTGCCTGGAGAGCAGGGAAGACATCATCCTACTCCTATAATTCACCCCTCCACTTT
13 . TRBJ1-1 . TRBV12-3/TRBV12-4 CASRSEGSTEAFF TGTGCCAGCAGGTCGGAAGGGAGCACTGAAGCTTTCTTT
14 . TRBJ1-6 TRBD1 TRBV5-6 CASSLGQGNSPLHF TGTGCCAGCAGCTTGGGACAGGGGAATTCACCCCTCCACTTT
13 . TRBJ2-5 . TRBV24-1 CATSKGARETQYF TGTGCCACCAGTAAAGGGGCGCGAGAGACCCAGTACTTC
16 few TRBJ2-7 TRBD2 TRBV4-3 CASSQDLAGGQYEQYF TGCGCCAGCAGCCAAGACCTAGCGGGGGGCCAGTACGAGCAGTACTTC
14 once TRBJ1-2 TRBD1 TRBV6-5 CASSYKRDRAFYTF TGTGCCAGCAGTTACAAGAGGGACAGGGCTTTCTACACCTTC
18 once TRBJ2-1 TRBD1 TRBV10-3 CAIRSGTGGAGFFDEQFF TGTGCCATCAGATCCGGGACAGGGGGCGCGGGTTTCTTCGATGAGCAGTTCTTC
15 . TRBJ2-2 . TRBV10-1 CASSVTQGGTGELFF TGCGCCAGCAGTGTAACCCAGGGAGGAACCGGGGAGCTGTTTTTT
16 . TRBJ2-3 TRBD1 TRBV30 CAWDADRGPRTDTQYF TGTGCCTGGGACGCAGACAGGGGGCCGCGCACAGATACGCAGTATTTT
17 . TRBJ2-3 TRBD2 TRBV9 CASSVGSGSGGTDTQYF TGTGCCAGCAGCGTAGGATCGGGTAGCGGGGGCACAGATACGCAGTATTTT
14 few TRBJ1-1 . TRBV20-1 CSASKTERNTEAFF TGCAGTGCTAGTAAAACGGAGAGAAACACTGAAGCTTTCTTT
15 few TRBJ1-6 . TRBV4-3 CASSQDSGKGTPLHF TGCGCCAGCAGCCAAGATTCGGGTAAAGGTACACCCCTCCACTTT